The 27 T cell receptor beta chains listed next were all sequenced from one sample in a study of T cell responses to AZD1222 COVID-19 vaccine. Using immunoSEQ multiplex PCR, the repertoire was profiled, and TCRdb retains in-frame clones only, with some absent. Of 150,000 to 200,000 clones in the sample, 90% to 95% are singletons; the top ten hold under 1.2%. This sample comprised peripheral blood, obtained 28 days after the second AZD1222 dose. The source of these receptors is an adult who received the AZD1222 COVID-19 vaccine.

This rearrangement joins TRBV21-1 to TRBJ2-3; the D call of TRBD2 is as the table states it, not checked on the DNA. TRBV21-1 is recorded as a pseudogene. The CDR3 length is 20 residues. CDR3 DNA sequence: TGTGCCAGCAGCGCCAGGAGGGCGGGGCGAAAGCCGGTCTTCACAGATACGCAGTATTTT. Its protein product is CASSARRAGRKPVFTDTQYF.

In DNA form, the CDR3 reads TGTGCCTGGAGGAACCATCCCGGGACAGGTTACTCACCCCTCCACTTT. Translating gives CAWRNHPGTGYSPLHF. This sequence joins TRBV30 and TRBJ1-6, with 8 bases lining up with TRBD1. Germline CDR1 GTSNPN, CDR2 SVGIG (reference sequence). The CDR3 extends over 16 amino acids. Trimming took 3 bases from V and 10 from J; bases not matched to a gene: 14.

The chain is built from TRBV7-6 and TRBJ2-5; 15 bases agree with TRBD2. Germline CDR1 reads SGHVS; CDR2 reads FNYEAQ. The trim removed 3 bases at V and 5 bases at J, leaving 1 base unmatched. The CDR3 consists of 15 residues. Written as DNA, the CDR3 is TGTGCCAGCAGCTTCGGACTAGCGGGGGGGGAGACCCAGTACTTC. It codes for CASSFGLAGGETQYF.

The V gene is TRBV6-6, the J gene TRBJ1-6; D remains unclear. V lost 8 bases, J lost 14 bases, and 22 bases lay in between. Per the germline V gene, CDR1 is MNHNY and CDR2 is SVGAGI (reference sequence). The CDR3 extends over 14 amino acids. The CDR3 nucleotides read TGTGCCAGCTCGGGGAGCTCGTCTAGAGAGTCCCTCCACTTT. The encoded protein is CASSGSSSRESLHF.

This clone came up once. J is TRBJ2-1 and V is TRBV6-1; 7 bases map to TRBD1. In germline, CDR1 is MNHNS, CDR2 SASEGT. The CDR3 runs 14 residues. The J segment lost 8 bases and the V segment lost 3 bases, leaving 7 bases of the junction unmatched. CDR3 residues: CASSDLTGYHEQFF. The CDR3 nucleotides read TGTGCCAGCAGTGACCTGACAGGGTATCATGAGCAGTTCTTC.

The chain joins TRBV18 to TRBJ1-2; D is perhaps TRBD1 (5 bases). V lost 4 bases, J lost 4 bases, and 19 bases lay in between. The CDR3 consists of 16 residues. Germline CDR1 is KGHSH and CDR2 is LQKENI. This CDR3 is CASSLGGGPRSYGYTF. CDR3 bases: TGTGCCAGCTCACTCGGGGGGGGACCGAGGAGCTATGGCTACACCTTC.

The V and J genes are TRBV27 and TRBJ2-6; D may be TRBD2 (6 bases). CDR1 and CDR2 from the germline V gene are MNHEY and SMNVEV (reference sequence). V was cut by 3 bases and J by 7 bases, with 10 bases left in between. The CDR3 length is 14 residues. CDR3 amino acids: CASSFGGNANVLTF. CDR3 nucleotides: TGTGCCAGCAGTTTCGGGGGTAACGCCAACGTCCTGACTTTC.

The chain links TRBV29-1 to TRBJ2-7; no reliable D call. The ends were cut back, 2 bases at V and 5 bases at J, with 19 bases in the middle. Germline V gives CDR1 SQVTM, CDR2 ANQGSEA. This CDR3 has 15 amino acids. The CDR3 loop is CSVESFDKGRNEQYF. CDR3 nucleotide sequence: TGCAGCGTTGAATCCTTTGACAAGGGTCGAAACGAGCAGTACTTC.

The CDR3 here is CASSQVDGRGYTF. The CDR3 DNA is TGTGCCAGCAGCCAAGTGGACGGTCGGGGCTACACCTTC. V usage is TRBV3-1 (or the pseudogene TRBV3-2) and J usage is TRBJ1-2; D is unclear. CDR3 length equals 13 residues. Germline V lookup: CDR1 LGHDT, CDR2 YNNKEL (reference sequence). With 1 base removed from V and 8 bases from J, the gap between germline ends came to 11 bases.

In DNA, the CDR3 is TGTGCTAGTGGTTTGAACACTGAAGCTTTCTTT. As protein: CASGLNTEAFF. The V and J genes are TRBV12-5 and TRBJ1-1; D not resolved. The CDR3 is made up of 11 amino acids. Germline V CDR1 and CDR2: LGHNT, FRNRAP. Trimming removed 2 bases from V and 2 bases from J, with 0 bases in between. The variable domain in full, completed from reference TRBV12-5 and TRBJ1-1, reads DARVTQTPRHKVTEMGQEVTMRCQPILGHNTVFWYRQTMMQGLELLAYFRNRAPLDDSGMPKDRFSAEMPDATLATLKIQPSEPRDSAVYFCASGLNTEAFFGQGTRLTVV.

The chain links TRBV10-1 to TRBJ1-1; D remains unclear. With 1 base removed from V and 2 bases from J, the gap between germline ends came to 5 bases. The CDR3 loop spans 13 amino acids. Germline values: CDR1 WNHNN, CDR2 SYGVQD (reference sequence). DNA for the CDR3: TGCGCCAGCAGTGAGTACAAAAACACTGAAGCTTTCTTT. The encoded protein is CASSEYKNTEAFF.

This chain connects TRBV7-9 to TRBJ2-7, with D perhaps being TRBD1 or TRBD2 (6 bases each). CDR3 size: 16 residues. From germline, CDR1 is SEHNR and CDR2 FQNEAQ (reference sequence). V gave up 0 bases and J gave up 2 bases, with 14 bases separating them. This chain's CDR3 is CASSLAGGTYPYEQYF. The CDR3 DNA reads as TGTGCCAGCAGCTTAGCGGGCGGGACATACCCCTACGAGCAGTACTTC.

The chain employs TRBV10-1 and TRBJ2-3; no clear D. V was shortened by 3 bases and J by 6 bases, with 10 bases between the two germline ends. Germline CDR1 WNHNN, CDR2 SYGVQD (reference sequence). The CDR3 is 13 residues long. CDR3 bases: TGCGCCAGCAGTGACTCGTCAAGGGATACGCAGTATTTT. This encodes CASSDSSRDTQYF.

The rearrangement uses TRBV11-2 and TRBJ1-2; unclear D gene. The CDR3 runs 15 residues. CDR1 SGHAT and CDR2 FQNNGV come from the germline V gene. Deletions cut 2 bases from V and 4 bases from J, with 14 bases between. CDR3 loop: CASSLTPRTVYGYTF. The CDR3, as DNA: TGTGCCAGCAGCTTAACTCCGCGAACAGTCTATGGCTACACCTTC.

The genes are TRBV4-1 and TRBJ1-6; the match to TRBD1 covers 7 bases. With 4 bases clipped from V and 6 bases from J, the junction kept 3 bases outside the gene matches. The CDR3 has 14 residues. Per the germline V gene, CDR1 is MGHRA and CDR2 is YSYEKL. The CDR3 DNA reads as TGCGCCAGCAGCCCGGGACAGCTTAATTCACCCCTCCACTTT. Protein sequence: CASSPGQLNSPLHF.

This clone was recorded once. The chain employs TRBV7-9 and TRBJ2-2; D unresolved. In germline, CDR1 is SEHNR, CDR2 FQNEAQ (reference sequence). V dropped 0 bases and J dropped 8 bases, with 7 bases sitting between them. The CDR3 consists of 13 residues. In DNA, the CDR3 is TGTGCCAGCAGCTTAGCGCTCTCGGGGGAGCTGTTTTTT. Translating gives CASSLALSGELFF.

The CDR3 region is CASSLYSGARNTEAFF. CDR3 nucleotide sequence: TGCGCCAGCAGCCTTTACTCGGGGGCCAGGAACACTGAAGCTTTCTTT. This chain links TRBV4-1 with TRBJ1-1, with a tentative D call TRBD1 (6 bases). Germline CDR1 is MGHRA and CDR2 is YSYEKL. CDR3 size: 16 residues. V was trimmed by 4 bases and J by 1 base, leaving 16 bases between them.

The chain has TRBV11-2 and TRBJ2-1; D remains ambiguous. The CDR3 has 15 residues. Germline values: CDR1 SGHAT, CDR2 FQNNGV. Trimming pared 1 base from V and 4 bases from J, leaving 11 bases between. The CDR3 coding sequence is TGTGCCAGCAGCTTAGGGGCAGGCCTATACAATGAGCAGTTCTTC. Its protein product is CASSLGAGLYNEQFF. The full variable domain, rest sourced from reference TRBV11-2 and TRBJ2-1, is EAGVAQSPRYKIIEKRQSVAFWCNPISGHATLYWYQQILGQGPKLLIQFQNNGVVDDSQLPKDRFSAERLKGVDSTLKIQPAKLEDSAVYLCASSLGAGLYNEQFFGPGTRLTVL.

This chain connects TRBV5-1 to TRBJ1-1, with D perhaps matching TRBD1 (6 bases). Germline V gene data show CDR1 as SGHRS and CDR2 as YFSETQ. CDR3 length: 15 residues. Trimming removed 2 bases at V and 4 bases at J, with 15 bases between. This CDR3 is CASSFTGRGGTEAFF. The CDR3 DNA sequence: TGCGCCAGCAGCTTCACAGGGCGCGGAGGCACTGAAGCTTTCTTT.

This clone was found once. The CDR3 DNA reads TGTGCCAGCAGCGTAGGAGGCGGTTTGAACACTGAAGCTTTCTTT. Protein product: CASSVGGGLNTEAFF. The J gene is TRBJ1-1, the V gene TRBV9; D is undetermined. Per germline, CDR1 SGDLS and CDR2 YYNGEE. V shed 0 bases and J shed 0 bases, with 9 bases lying between them. The CDR3 is made up of 15 amino acids.

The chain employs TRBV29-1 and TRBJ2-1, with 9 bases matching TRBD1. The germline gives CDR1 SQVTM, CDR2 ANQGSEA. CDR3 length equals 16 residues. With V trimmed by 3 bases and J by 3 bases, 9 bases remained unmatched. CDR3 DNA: TGCAGCGTTGATGGGGGGACAGGGCTACGCTACAATGAGCAGTTCTTC. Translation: CSVDGGTGLRYNEQFF.

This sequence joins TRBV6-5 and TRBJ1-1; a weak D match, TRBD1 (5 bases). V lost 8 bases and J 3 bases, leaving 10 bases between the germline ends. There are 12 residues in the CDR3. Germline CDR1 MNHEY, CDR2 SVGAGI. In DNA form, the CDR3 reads TGTGCCAGCCAGACAGTGGACACTGAAGCTTTCTTT. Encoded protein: CASQTVDTEAFF.

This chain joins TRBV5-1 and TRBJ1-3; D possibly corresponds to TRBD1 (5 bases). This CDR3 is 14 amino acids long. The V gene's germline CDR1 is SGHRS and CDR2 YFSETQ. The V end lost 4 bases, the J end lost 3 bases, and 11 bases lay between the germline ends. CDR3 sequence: CASSAGTGGNTIYF. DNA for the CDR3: TGCGCCAGCAGCGCCGGGACGGGTGGAAACACCATATATTTT.

The CDR3 bases are TGTGCTAGTGGTTTGGTCCCCTCCGGGACAGAATACAATGAGCAGTTCTTC. Translating gives CASGLVPSGTEYNEQFF. The chain recombines TRBV12-5 with TRBJ2-1; 7 nucleotides line up with TRBD1. This CDR3 region has 17 residues. V gave up 0 bases and J gave up 4 bases; unmatched junction bases: 9. Germline V gives CDR1 LGHNT, CDR2 FRNRAP.

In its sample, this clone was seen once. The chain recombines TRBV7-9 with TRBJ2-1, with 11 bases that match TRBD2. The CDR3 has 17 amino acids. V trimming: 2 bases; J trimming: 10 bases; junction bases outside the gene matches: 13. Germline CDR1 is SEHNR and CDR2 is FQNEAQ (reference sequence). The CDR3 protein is CASSLLGGSGGAWEQFF. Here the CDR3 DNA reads TGTGCCAGCAGCTTATTGGGCGGTAGCGGGGGGGCCTGGGAGCAGTTCTTC.

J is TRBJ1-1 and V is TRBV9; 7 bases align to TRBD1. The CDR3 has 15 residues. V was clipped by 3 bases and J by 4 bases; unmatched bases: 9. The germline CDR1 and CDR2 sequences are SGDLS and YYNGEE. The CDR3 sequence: CASSATGVLGTEAFF. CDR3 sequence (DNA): TGTGCCAGCAGCGCCACAGGGGTGTTGGGCACTGAAGCTTTCTTT.

CDR3 nucleotides: TGTGCCAGCAGCTTGGGTCATAATGAAAAACTGTTTTTT. Its protein is CASSLGHNEKLFF. The chain links TRBV7-9 to TRBJ1-4, with D uncertain. Germline assignment: CDR1 SEHNR and CDR2 FQNEAQ (reference sequence). V was trimmed by 3 bases and J by 4 bases, leaving 6 bases between them. CDR3 length: 13 residues.